This TCR beta chain was obtained from a study of blood T cell repertoires in COVID-19. V gave up 4 bases and J gave up 8 bases; unmatched junction bases: 9. CDR3 length: 14 residues. Germline CDR1 LGHDT, CDR2 YNNKEL (reference sequence). Profiled with immunoSEQ multiplex PCR; TCRdb holds only in-frame clones, not every one. The sample holds 75,000 to 95,000 clones; more than 75% are singletons and the top ten take approximately 1%. This receptor was taken from a human donor in a cohort sampled during active COVID-19. Sequenced input: peripheral blood. This chain uses TRBV3-1 (or the pseudogene TRBV3-2) with TRBJ2-7; 9 positions match TRBD1. This CDR3 is CASSPPGQGAKQYF. The CDR3 DNA sequence: TGTGCCAGCAGCCCCCCGGGACAGGGCGCAAAGCAGTACTTC.